Listed below are T cell receptor beta chains from one sample, sequenced in a study of T-cell memory formation after mild COVID-19. TCRdb re-derived calls from the 5' RACE reads in MiXCR, one entry per CDR3 protein. The sample yields about 470,000 distinct CDR3 sequences, around 27% seen once. Sequenced: PBMCs or a T cell subset sorted from them (not recorded which). These TCRs come from an adult woman who had mild COVID-19 (a few samples of this study predate the infection). Cell type and time point are not known. The conserved cysteine and the conserved F or W are not part of the CDR3 here. Clone size is given for some rows only: seen once, a few or many times, or a class if the clone is expanded.

CDR3,size,V
ASRGFSEQY,few,TRBV27
ASSFRQSVGYEQY,.,TRBV7-2
ASSPTGPVIASYTGELF,.,TRBV25-1
ASRAGTGLEY,.,TRBV14
SVPGSFLATDTQY,once,TRBV29-1
ASSPAAGQGASGYT,few,TRBV7-2
ASSHSRKGENEAF,.,TRBV2
ASSYGQGAGNEQF,.,TRBV5-1
ASSFPLGGRARSTDTQY,few,TRBV5-4
ATSDSGTSTDTQY,few,TRBV24-1
ASSMTSGHNEQF,.,TRBV7-9
SAPSGLAGDEQF,.,TRBV20-1